The 14 T cell receptor beta chains below were found in one sample sequenced in a study of T cell responses to AZD1222 COVID-19 vaccine. The data were produced by immunoSEQ multiplex PCR, yet TCRdb's version contains in-frame clones alone and is incomplete. The sample shows 65,000 to 70,000 clones, roughly 82% of them seen only once. The source was peripheral blood, collected on day 0 of AZD1222 vaccination. These TCRs come from an adult in good health.

This clone has a handful of counts. The chain recombines TRBV19 with TRBJ2-2; D is perhaps TRBD1 or TRBD2 (5 bases each). Trimming pared 7 bases from V and 0 bases from J, leaving 15 bases between. Germline CDR1 is LNHDA and CDR2 is SQIVND (reference sequence). The CDR3 consists of 16 residues. CDR3 in amino acids: CASTHSGTANTGELFF. The CDR3, as DNA: TGTGCCAGTACCCACTCCGGGACCGCGAACACCGGGGAGCTGTTTTTT. Full variable domain (remainder filled in from reference TRBV19 and TRBJ2-2): DGGITQSPKYLFRKEGQNVTLSCEQNLNHDAMYWYRQDPGQGLRLIYYSQIVNDFQKGDIAEGYSVSREKKESFPLTVTSAQKNPTAFYLCASTHSGTANTGELFFGEGSRLTVL.

The chain joins TRBV27 to TRBJ1-6; TRBD1 matches at 7 bases. J lost 5 bases, V lost 4 bases, and 8 bases had no gene match. The CDR3 runs 16 residues. The V gene's germline CDR1 is MNHEY and CDR2 SMNVEV (reference sequence). Here the CDR3 DNA reads TGTGCCAGCAGTTCCTTAAGGGGGCGAGATAATTCACCCCTCCACTTT. Its translation: CASSSLRGRDNSPLHF.

The chain joins TRBV27 to TRBJ1-1, with a possible D match to TRBD1 (5 bases). The germline CDR1 and CDR2 sequences are MNHEY and SMNVEV (reference sequence). The CDR3 covers 14 residues. Trimming pared 3 bases from V and 2 bases from J, leaving 10 bases between. For the CDR3, the DNA is TGTGCCAGCAGTTTGGCAGGGCGCAACACTGAAGCTTTCTTT. Residues: CASSLAGRNTEAFF.

V is TRBV7-2 and J is TRBJ1-5; D not resolved. With 1 base removed from V and 3 bases from J, the gap between germline ends came to 7 bases. The length of the CDR3 is 14 residues. Germline lookup yields CDR1 SGHTA and CDR2 FQGNSA. DNA of the CDR3: TGTGCCAGCAGCTTAGGGGGATTCAATCAGCCCCAGCATTTT. Translated: CASSLGGFNQPQHF.

This rearrangement joins TRBV6-6 to TRBJ2-1, with D uncertain. This CDR3 comprises 17 residues. V was clipped by 5 bases and J by 0 bases, with 17 bases between them. Germline V gene sequence: CDR1 MNHNY, CDR2 SVGAGI (reference sequence). The CDR3, as DNA: TGTGCCAGCAGTCCCCCACCGTCCAGAAGCTCCTACAATGAGCAGTTCTTC. This sequence encodes CASSPPPSRSSYNEQFF.

This CDR3 is CASRSGINYGYTF. Here the CDR3 DNA reads TGTGCCAGCAGATCCGGGATCAACTATGGCTACACCTTC. The gene calls are TRBV28 and TRBJ1-2; D is unresolved. CDR3 length equals 13 residues. CDR1 and CDR2 from the germline V gene are MDHEN and SYDVKM. V was clipped by 6 bases and J by 2 bases, with 10 bases between them.

This clone was observed a single time. This chain links TRBV7-2 with TRBJ2-3, with D perhaps being TRBD1 or TRBD2 (5 bases each). Germline V gene sequence: CDR1 SGHTA, CDR2 FQGNSA. The V end lost 8 bases, the J end lost 0 bases, and 12 bases lay between the germline ends. This CDR3 comprises 14 residues. This CDR3 is CASRIGDSTDTQYF. Here the CDR3 DNA reads TGTGCCAGCCGTATAGGGGACAGCACAGATACGCAGTATTTT.

This clone was observed once. The chain carries TRBV4-1 and TRBJ1-1, with a weak D call TRBD1 (5 bases). The ends were cut back, 4 bases at V and 0 bases at J, with 15 bases in the middle. The CDR3 extends over 16 amino acids. Germline loops: CDR1 MGHRA, CDR2 YSYEKL. CDR3 DNA sequence: TGCGCCAGCAGCCCCTTCTGGGGCGCCATGAACACTGAAGCTTTCTTT. Amino acid sequence: CASSPFWGAMNTEAFF.

The chain carries TRBV7-9 and TRBJ1-1; 9 bases fit TRBD1. The germline V gene encodes CDR1 SEHNR and CDR2 FQNEAQ (reference sequence). V trimming: 5 bases; J trimming: 11 bases; junction bases outside the gene matches: 9. The CDR3 runs 13 residues. CDR3 nucleotides: TGTGCCAGCAGCGAACAGGGGGCCGCCCACGCTTTCTTT. This gives the protein CASSEQGAAHAFF.

The J gene is TRBJ1-2, the V gene TRBV28, with D tentatively TRBD1 (6 bases). V was pared by 6 bases and J by 2 bases, with 22 bases between. Germline CDR1 MDHEN, CDR2 SYDVKM. The CDR3 consists of 17 residues. For the CDR3, the DNA is TGTGCCAGCAGCCTACCCCCATGGACAGCAGGGAACTATGGCTACACCTTC. It encodes CASSLPPWTAGNYGYTF.

This chain connects TRBV6-1 to TRBJ1-2; D gene ambiguous. Germline V CDR1 and CDR2: MNHNS, SASEGT. Trimming took 2 bases from V and 4 from J, leaving 14 bases between them. The CDR3 length is 15 residues. The CDR3 DNA follows: TGTGCCAGCAGTGAATACCCGGTAGGCGGCTATGGCTACACCTTC. Translating it yields CASSEYPVGGYGYTF.

V is TRBV6-1 and J is TRBJ2-7, with D hard to call. The germline V gene encodes CDR1 MNHNS and CDR2 SASEGT. The CDR3 contains 15 residues. The V end lost 1 base, the J end lost 0 bases, and 10 bases lay between the germline ends. The CDR3 sequence: CASSEVRLSSYEQYF. The CDR3 DNA follows: TGTGCCAGCAGTGAAGTCCGACTCAGCTCCTACGAGCAGTACTTC.

This chain links TRBV5-1 with TRBJ2-3, with D perhaps matching TRBD2 (6 bases). V lost 6 bases and J lost 6, with 17 bases in between. This CDR3 is built from 14 residues. Germline V gene sequence: CDR1 SGHRS, CDR2 YFSETQ. CDR3 DNA sequence: TGCGCCAGCAAAGGCGGAGGGGCTAAGGATACGCAGTATTTT. Protein: CASKGGGAKDTQYF.

V is TRBV6-1 and J is TRBJ2-7; D gene ambiguous. V was cut by 0 bases and J by 6 bases, with 6 bases left in between. The CDR3 sequence is 12 residues long. Germline V gene sequence: CDR1 MNHNS, CDR2 SASEGT. CDR3 amino acids: CASSEARSEQYF. The CDR3, as DNA: TGTGCCAGCAGTGAAGCGAGATCCGAGCAGTACTTC.